This T cell receptor beta chain was profiled in a study of prognosis after radiotherapy for stage I lung cancer. Study-level information: Roughly seven patients presented with squamous cell carcinoma, approximately eleven with adenocarcinoma. Study conclusions and caveats: It was in patients who developed distant metastases that Shannon entropy after stereotactic body radiation therapy was lower.

Trimming pared 3 bases from V and 7 bases from J, leaving 16 bases between. CDR1 is MGHRA, CDR2 YSYEKL, per germline. The CDR3 sequence is 15 residues long. There are many counts of this clonotype. Its cognate antigen is unknown. Peripheral blood was collected in volumes of about 5.9 milliliters at each of two time points. With two-round multiplex PCR, TCR beta CDR3 sequences were amplified from genomic DNA. Individual primers that were specific to each TRBV and TRBJ gene served in first-round PCR. TCRdb used MiXCR to reprocess the multiplex PCR reads, holding one entry per CDR3 protein. The sample comprises about 16,000 distinct CDR3 sequences, 31% of which are singletons, and about 23% rests with the top ten.

Here the sequenced sample was PBMCs, taken before or after stereotactic body radiation therapy (not recorded which). The J gene is TRBJ2-1, the V gene TRBV4-1, with D uncertain. The receptor was derived from a donor aged 50 or older with non-small cell lung cancer. In nucleotides, the CDR3 is TGCGCCAGCAGCCAGACCCCTCAAGGGTTGAATGAGCAGTTCTTC. This sequence encodes CASSQTPQGLNEQFF.